Listed below are T cell receptor beta chains from one sample, sequenced in a study of blood T cell repertoires in COVID-19. Sequencing used immunoSEQ multiplex PCR; TCRdb keeps in-frame clones, though not all of them. The sample holds under 250,000 clones, over 80% seen once. Source material: peripheral blood. Receptors originate from a man aged 35 to 55 with acute or convalescent COVID-19. Each CDR3 is given with its conserved first and last residue. The D gene is left open where the match is weak.

TRBV9,.,CASSVGTSSDQPQHF
TRBV19,.,CASSMSRDYGYTF
TRBV12-3/TRBV12-4,.,CASSPGVAFF
TRBV2,TRBD2,CASSGHPPGLAGFSSSYEQYF
TRBV6-5,.,CASCRGLLNTEAFF
TRBV19,.,CASSIRTSYHEQFF
TRBV7-2,TRBD2,CASSLVLPGLAGAETQYF
TRBV5-1,.,CASSSGVMNTGELFF
TRBV9,.,CASSVRTDFSGNTIYF
TRBV5-4,.,CASSSKERFKNIQYF
TRBV18,TRBD2,CASSFGLAGEREQYF
TRBV7-9,TRBD2,CASETSGSTDTQYF
TRBV5-1,.,CATSGGEGYTF
TRBV5-1,TRBD1,CASSSDRGRLEQYF
TRBV18,.,CASSPRAAGDNSPLHF
TRBV29-1,.,CSVSRGSSYNEQFF
TRBV6-5,TRBD1,CASIGQGTEAFF
TRBV14,.,CASSQVLRTTNEKLFF
TRBV9,TRBD1,CASSRLGGQGGEQFF
TRBV9,.,CASSVSLGELFF
TRBV6-5,.,CASNQGLADTQYF
TRBV19,.,CASQRQSTDTQYF
TRBV4-1,TRBD1,CASSDAGGGYGYTF
TRBV6-5,TRBD1,CASSYTLTGNYGYTF
TRBV4-2,.,CASSQMGVRYNEQFF
TRBV27,.,CASSALATVTEAFF
TRBV10-3,.,CAISESTRPSRTQETQYF
TRBV2,TRBD1,CASRDRVNYGYTF
TRBV19,.,CASNNQGIGYGYTF
TRBV29-1,TRBD2,CSVGTSGDTGELFF
TRBV5-6,.,CASSLRWRNEAFF
TRBV27,.,CASSPWTAGSGANVLTF
TRBV4-2,TRBD2,CASSQIQRDTDTQYF
TRBV19,.,CASSELQGLLNTEAFF
TRBV6-6,TRBD2,CAVSGAGELFF
TRBV28,.,CASQKRGGRYGYTF
TRBV5-5,.,CASSPAVGGARTEAFF
TRBV5-8,.,CASIIALNTQYF
TRBV6-6,TRBD1,CASSSRQGMNTEAFF
TRBV14,.,CASSQGLAGYTF
TRBV15,.,CATSRDRGTQPQHF
TRBV6-1,TRBD1,CASSEASGGGYGYTF
TRBV6-1,.,CASSDRGFTGELFF
TRBV3-1/TRBV3-2,TRBD2,CASTPGLAGPDVYEQYF
TRBV6-5,.,CASSYSRLASSYEQYF
TRBV5-1,.,CASSSEGGFTGGQNYGYTF